The next 14 T cell receptor beta chains were all read from a single sample in a study of shared clonotypes between healthy human individuals. Produced via immunoSEQ multiplex PCR; TCRdb's table is partial and in-frame only. There are about 2.4 million clones in the sample; approximately 93% occur only once, and approximately 0.35% lies in the top ten. The sample comprised naive CD4+ T cells from PBMCs. The sample's subset: CD45RA+ positively selected. These receptors were taken from a young man in good health. Some clones in this sample may be carry-over from other donors' samples.

The chain joins TRBV5-5 to TRBJ2-7, with TRBD2 matching over 9 bases. The CDR3 totals 16 residues. J gave up 6 bases and V 0 bases, and 10 bases lay outside the gene matches. In germline, CDR1 is SGHKS, CDR2 YYEKEE (reference sequence). CDR3 residues: CASSLDPLAGEGEQYF. In DNA form, the CDR3 reads TGTGCCAGCAGCTTGGATCCCTTAGCGGGAGAGGGCGAGCAGTACTTC.

The chain carries TRBV29-1 and TRBJ2-7; 10 bases fit TRBD2. The CDR3 is made up of 16 amino acids. With V trimmed by 6 bases and J by 4 bases, 15 bases remained unmatched. Germline CDR1 SQVTM, CDR2 ANQGSEA. The CDR3 protein is CSVYGGEREGRYEQYF. Here the CDR3 DNA reads TGCAGCGTCTACGGCGGGGAGCGGGAGGGCCGATACGAGCAGTACTTC.

This sequence joins TRBV28 and TRBJ1-1; a weak D match, TRBD1 (6 bases). Between the trimmed V and J ends, which lost 7 bases and 3 bases, there was a span of 18 bases. Germline V gene lookup returns CDR1 MDHEN and CDR2 SYDVKM. The CDR3 length is 15 residues. In DNA, the CDR3 is TGTGCCAGCATCCCCCCCGGGGGGCTAGACACTGAAGCTTTCTTT. Its protein product is CASIPPGGLDTEAFF.

The rearrangement joins TRBV5-1 to TRBJ2-1; D call uncertain. This CDR3 comprises 13 residues. Looked up from germline, CDR1 is SGHRS and CDR2 is YFSETQ. V gave up 0 bases and J gave up 8 bases, with 9 bases separating them. Here the CDR3 reads CASSLGFQHEQFF. DNA for the CDR3: TGCGCCAGCAGCTTGGGGTTTCAACATGAGCAGTTCTTC.

This clone appeared once. Other DNA sequences from this sample encode an identical CDR3 as well. The chain has TRBV7-9 and TRBJ1-5; D unresolved. Germline V CDR1 and CDR2: SEHNR, FQNEAQ (reference sequence). CDR3 length: 15 amino acids. The V gene lost 1 base and the J gene lost 1 base, with 8 bases spanning the gap. Written as DNA, the CDR3 is TGTGCCAGCAGCTTAGAAGGCGGCAGCAATCAGCCCCAGCATTTT. This gives the protein CASSLEGGSNQPQHF.

CDR3 region: CASSAGGHGYGYTF. CDR3 DNA: TGTGCCAGCAGTGCCGGGGGGCACGGCTATGGCTACACCTTC. V usage is TRBV28 and J usage is TRBJ1-2; a possible D gene is TRBD1 (6 bases). V was shortened by 5 bases and J by 4 bases, with 14 bases between the two germline ends. Germline CDR1 is MDHEN and CDR2 is SYDVKM. The CDR3 consists of 14 residues.

This clone appeared a single time. The gene calls are TRBV18 and TRBJ1-3; 11 bases fit TRBD1. There are 18 residues in the CDR3. Trimming took 5 bases from V and 3 from J; bases not matched to a gene: 12. Germline assignment: CDR1 KGHSH and CDR2 LQKENI. The CDR3 region is CASSAGQGVSERGNTIYF. The CDR3 nucleotides read TGTGCCAGCTCAGCGGGACAGGGGGTTTCTGAACGTGGAAACACCATATATTTT.

The chain employs TRBV4-1 and TRBJ2-1, with D possibly called TRBD1 or TRBD2 (5 bases each). In germline, CDR1 is MGHRA, CDR2 YSYEKL. V was pared by 4 bases and J by 0 bases, with 22 bases between. This CDR3 contains 19 residues. In DNA, the CDR3 is TGCGCCAGCAGCCCCTTAGGGGATGCTAGCCCGAGCTCCTACAATGAGCAGTTCTTC. It codes for CASSPLGDASPSSYNEQFF.

A remark on this clone: The same CDR3 also results from other DNA sequences found in this sample. V usage is TRBV7-9 and J usage is TRBJ1-2; the match to TRBD1 covers 9 bases. The CDR3 consists of 12 residues. V lost 3 bases, J lost 7 bases, and 0 bases stayed unmatched. CDR1 is SEHNR and CDR2 is FQNEAQ in the germline V gene (reference sequence). CDR3 nucleotides: TGTGCCAGCAGCTTGACAGGGGGTGGCTACACCTTC. Protein sequence: CASSLTGGGYTF.

The chain has TRBV7-9 and TRBJ1-3; TRBD1 agrees at 9 bases. CDR3 length: 16 amino acids. CDR1 and CDR2 from the germline V gene are SEHNR and FQNEAQ (reference sequence). J lost 3 bases, V lost 4 bases, and 7 bases had no gene match. The CDR3 loop reads CASSSPQGAFGNTIYF. Here the CDR3 DNA reads TGTGCCAGCAGCTCGCCACAGGGGGCTTTTGGAAACACCATATATTTT. The whole variable domain, filled in from reference TRBV7-9 and TRBJ1-3, reads DTGVSQNPRHKITKRGQNVTFRCDPISEHNRLYWYRQTLGQGPEFLTYFQNEAQLEKSRLLSDRFSAERPKGSFSTLEIQRTEQGDSAMYLCASSSPQGAFGNTIYFGEGSWLTVV.

This clone was observed a few times. V is TRBV5-1 and J is TRBJ2-5, with a possible D match to TRBD2 (6 bases). In germline, CDR1 is SGHRS, CDR2 YFSETQ. The CDR3 is 14 residues long. The ends were cut back, 6 bases at V and 3 bases at J, with 15 bases in the middle. The CDR3 reads CASKTGTLEETQYF. CDR3 in DNA: TGCGCCAGCAAAACCGGGACTTTGGAAGAGACCCAGTACTTC. Combining the CDR3 with reference TRBV5-1 and TRBJ2-5 gives the whole variable domain KAGVTQTPRYLIKTRGQQVTLSCSPISGHRSVSWYQQTPGQGLQFLFEYFSETQRNKGNFPGRFSGRQFSNSRSEMNVSTLELGDSALYLCASKTGTLEETQYFGPGTRLLVL.

The V call is TRBV5-1, the J call TRBJ2-3, with TRBD2 as a possible D gene (5 bases). This CDR3 has 14 amino acids. Germline lookup yields CDR1 SGHRS and CDR2 YFSETQ. The germline V and J ends were trimmed by 4 bases and 0 bases, with 9 bases remaining between them. CDR3: CASSVGISTDTQYF. In nucleotides, the CDR3 is TGCGCCAGCAGCGTCGGGATAAGCACAGATACGCAGTATTTT.

The CDR3 DNA is TGTGCCAGCAGTTTGCGACAGGGGGCGATCAAGCCCCAGCATTTT. Protein: CASSLRQGAIKPQHF. The rearrangement links TRBV28 to TRBJ1-5; TRBD1 matches at 10 bases. The CDR3 is 15 amino acids. CDR1 and CDR2 (germline): MDHEN, SYDVKM. Losses at the gene ends were 3 bases for V and 8 bases for J; bases not matched to a gene: 7.

V gene TRBV5-4 combines with J gene TRBJ2-1; D uncertain. The CDR3 spans 16 residues. Trimming took off 5 bases at V and 4 bases at J, with 19 bases between the two ends. Germline values: CDR1 SGHNT, CDR2 YYREEE (reference sequence). In nucleotides, the CDR3 is TGTGCCAGCAGTCCCCCTCGCGGCCCCTTGTACAATGAGCAGTTCTTC. The encoded protein is CASSPPRGPLYNEQFF.